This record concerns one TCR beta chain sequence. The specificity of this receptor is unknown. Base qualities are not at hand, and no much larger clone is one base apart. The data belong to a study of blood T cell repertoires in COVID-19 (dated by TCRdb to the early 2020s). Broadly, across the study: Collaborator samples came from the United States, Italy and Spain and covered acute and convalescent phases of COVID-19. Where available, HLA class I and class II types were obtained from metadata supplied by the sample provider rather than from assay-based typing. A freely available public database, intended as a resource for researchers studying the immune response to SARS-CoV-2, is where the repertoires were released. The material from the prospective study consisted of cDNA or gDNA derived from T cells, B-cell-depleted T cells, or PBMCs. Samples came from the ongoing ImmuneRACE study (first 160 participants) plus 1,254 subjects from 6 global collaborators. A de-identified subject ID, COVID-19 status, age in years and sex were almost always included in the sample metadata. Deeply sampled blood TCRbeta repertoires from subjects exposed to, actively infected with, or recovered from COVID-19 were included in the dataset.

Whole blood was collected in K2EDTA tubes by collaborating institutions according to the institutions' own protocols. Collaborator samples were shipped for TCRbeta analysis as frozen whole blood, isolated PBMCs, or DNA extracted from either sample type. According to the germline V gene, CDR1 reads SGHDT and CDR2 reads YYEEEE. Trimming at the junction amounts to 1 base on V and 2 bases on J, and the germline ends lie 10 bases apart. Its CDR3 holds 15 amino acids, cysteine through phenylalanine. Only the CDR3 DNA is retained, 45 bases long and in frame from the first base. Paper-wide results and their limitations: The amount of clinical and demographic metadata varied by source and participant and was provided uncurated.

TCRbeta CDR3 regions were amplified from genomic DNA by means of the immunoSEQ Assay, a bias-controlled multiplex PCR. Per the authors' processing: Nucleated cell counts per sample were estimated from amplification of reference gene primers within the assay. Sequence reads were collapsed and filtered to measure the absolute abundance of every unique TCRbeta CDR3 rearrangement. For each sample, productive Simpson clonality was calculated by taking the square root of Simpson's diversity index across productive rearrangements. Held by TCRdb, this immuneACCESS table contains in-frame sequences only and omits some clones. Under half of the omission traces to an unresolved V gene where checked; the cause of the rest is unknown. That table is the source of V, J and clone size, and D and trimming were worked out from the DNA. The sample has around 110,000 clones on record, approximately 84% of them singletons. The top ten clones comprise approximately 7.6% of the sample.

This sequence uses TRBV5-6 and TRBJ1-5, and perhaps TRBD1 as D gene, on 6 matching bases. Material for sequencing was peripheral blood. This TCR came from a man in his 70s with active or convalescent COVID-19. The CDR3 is CASSLWSGGNQPQHF. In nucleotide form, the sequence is TGTGCCAGCAGCTTGTGGTCAGGGGGCAATCAGCCCCAGCATTTT.